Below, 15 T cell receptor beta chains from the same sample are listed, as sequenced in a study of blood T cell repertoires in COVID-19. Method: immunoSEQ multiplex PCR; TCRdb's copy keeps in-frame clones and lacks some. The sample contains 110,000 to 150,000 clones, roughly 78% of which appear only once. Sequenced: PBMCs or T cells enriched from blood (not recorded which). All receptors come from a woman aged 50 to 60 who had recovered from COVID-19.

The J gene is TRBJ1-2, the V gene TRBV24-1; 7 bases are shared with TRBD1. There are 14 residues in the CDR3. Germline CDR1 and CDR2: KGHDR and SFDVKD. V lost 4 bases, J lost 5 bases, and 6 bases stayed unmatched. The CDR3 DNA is TGTGCCACCAGTGACCAGGGACAGTCATATGGCTACACCTTC. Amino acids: CATSDQGQSYGYTF.

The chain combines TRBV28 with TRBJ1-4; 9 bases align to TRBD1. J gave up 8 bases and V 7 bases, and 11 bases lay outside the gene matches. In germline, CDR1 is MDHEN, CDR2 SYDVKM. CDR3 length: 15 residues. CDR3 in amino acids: CASNSPGQGGEKLFF. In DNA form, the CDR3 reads TGTGCCAGCAATTCCCCGGGACAGGGAGGCGAAAAACTGTTTTTT.

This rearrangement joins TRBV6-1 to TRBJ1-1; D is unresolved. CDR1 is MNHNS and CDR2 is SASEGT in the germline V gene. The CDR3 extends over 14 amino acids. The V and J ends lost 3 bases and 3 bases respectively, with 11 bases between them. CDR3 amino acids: CASSETPRHTEAFF. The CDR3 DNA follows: TGTGCCAGCAGTGAGACACCCAGGCACACTGAAGCTTTCTTT.

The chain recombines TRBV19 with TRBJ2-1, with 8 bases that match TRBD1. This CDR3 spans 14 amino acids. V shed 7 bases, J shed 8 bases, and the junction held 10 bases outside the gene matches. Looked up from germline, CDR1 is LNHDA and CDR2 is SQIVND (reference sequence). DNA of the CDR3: TGTGCCAGTACGACCCGGGACAGGAGGCATGAGCAGTTCTTC. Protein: CASTTRDRRHEQFF.

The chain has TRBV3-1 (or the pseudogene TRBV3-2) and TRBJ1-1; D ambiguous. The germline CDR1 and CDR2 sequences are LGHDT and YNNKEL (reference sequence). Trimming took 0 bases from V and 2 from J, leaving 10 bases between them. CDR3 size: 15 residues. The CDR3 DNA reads TGTGCCAGCAGCCAAGATGGGCACTTTAACACTGAAGCTTTCTTT. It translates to CASSQDGHFNTEAFF.

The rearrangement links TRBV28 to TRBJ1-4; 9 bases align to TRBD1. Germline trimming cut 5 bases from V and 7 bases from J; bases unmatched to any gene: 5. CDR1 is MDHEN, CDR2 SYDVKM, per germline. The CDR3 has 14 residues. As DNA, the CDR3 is TGTGCCAGCAGTCCAGGGACAGGGAGTGAAAAACTGTTTTTT. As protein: CASSPGTGSEKLFF.

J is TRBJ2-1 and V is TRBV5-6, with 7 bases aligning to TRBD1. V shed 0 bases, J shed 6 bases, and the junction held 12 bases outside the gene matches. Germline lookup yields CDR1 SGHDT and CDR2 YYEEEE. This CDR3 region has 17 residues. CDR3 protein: CASSLVSQGVIGNEQFF. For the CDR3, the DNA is TGTGCCAGCAGCTTGGTATCGCAGGGGGTTATTGGCAATGAGCAGTTCTTC.

CDR3 sequence reads: CASLGQANTEAFF. The CDR3, as DNA: TGCGCCAGCTTGGGACAGGCGAACACTGAAGCTTTCTTT. This rearrangement joins TRBV5-1 to TRBJ1-1; the match to TRBD1 covers 8 bases. After removal of 7 bases from V and 1 base from J, the junction contained 3 bases not matched to a gene. The CDR3 is 13 amino acids. Per the germline V gene, CDR1 is SGHRS and CDR2 is YFSETQ. The full variable domain, rest sourced from reference TRBV5-1 and TRBJ1-1, is KAGVTQTPRYLIKTRGQQVTLSCSPISGHRSVSWYQQTPGQGLQFLFEYFSETQRNKGNFPGRFSGRQFSNSRSEMNVSTLELGDSALYLCASLGQANTEAFFGQGTRLTVV.

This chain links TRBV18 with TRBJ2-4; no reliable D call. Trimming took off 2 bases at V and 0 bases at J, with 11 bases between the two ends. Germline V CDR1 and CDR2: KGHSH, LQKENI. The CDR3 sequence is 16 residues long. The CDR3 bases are TGTGCCAGCTCACCAACCGCCCCCGGAGCCAAAAACATTCAGTACTTC. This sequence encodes CASSPTAPGAKNIQYF.

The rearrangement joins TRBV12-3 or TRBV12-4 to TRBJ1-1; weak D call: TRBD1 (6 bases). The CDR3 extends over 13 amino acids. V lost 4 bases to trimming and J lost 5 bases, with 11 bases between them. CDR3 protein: CASSYQGRTEAFF. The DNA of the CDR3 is TGTGCCAGCAGTTATCAGGGGCGGACTGAAGCTTTCTTT.

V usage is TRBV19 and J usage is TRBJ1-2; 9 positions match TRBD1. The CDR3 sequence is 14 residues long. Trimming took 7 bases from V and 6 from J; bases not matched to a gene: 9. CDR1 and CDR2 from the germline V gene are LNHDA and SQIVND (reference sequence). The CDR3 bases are TGTGCCAGTACCTCCGACCGGGACAGGGATGGCTACACCTTC. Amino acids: CASTSDRDRDGYTF.

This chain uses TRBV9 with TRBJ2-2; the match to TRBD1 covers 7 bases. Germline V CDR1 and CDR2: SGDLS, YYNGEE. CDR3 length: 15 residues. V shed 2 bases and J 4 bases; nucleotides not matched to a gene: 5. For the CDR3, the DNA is TGTGCCAGCAGCGTGAGGGGGCGCGCCACCGGGGAGCTGTTTTTT. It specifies CASSVRGRATGELFF.

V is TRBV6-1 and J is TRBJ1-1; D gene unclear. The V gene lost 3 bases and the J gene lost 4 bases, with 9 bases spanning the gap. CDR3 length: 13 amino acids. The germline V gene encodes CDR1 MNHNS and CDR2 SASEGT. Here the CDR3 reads CASSEGGGTEAFF. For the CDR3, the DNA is TGTGCCAGCAGTGAGGGAGGTGGCACTGAAGCTTTCTTT.

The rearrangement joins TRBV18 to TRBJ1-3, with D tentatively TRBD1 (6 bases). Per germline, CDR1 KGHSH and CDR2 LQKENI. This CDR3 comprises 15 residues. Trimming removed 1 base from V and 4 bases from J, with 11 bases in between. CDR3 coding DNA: TGTGCCAGCTCACCACAAAGGACAGTCGGAAACACCATATATTTT. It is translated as CASSPQRTVGNTIYF. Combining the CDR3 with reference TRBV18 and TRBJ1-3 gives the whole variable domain NAGVMQNPRHLVRRRGQEARLRCSPMKGHSHVYWYRQLPEEGLKFMVYLQKENIIDESGMPKERFSAEFPKEGPSILRIQQVVRGDSAAYFCASSPQRTVGNTIYFGEGSWLTVV.

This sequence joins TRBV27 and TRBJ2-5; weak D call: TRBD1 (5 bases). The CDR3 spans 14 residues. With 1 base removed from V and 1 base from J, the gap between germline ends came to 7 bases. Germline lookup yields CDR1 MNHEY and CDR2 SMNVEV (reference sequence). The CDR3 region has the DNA TGTGCCAGCAGTTTATTTGGGGCCCAAGAGACCCAGTACTTC. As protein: CASSLFGAQETQYF.